This T cell receptor (beta chain) was observed in a study of PD-1 blockade in mismatch repair-deficient tumors. Notes on the study in general: After pembrolizumab, tumor-resident clones rose rapidly, then generally contracted before radiologic responses.

As to this clone: The target antigen is unknown.

Losses at the gene ends were 6 bases for V and 4 bases for J; bases not matched to a gene: 9. The CDR3 spans 14 residues. Germline loops: CDR1 ENHRY, CDR2 SYGVKD. Some clones are missing from TCRdb's copy, which holds only in-frame ones; the method was immunoSEQ multiplex PCR. The data show approximately 80,000 clones, 65% to 85% seen once. Source: peripheral blood, taken 44 weeks after starting pembrolizumab. The receptor was derived from an adult with mismatch repair-deficient cancer. This chain links TRBV10-3 with TRBJ2-7; 7 bases fit TRBD1. CDR3 DNA sequence: TGTGCCATCAGCCCCGGGACAGCAGATTACGAGCAGTACTTC. Amino acids: CAISPGTADYEQYF.